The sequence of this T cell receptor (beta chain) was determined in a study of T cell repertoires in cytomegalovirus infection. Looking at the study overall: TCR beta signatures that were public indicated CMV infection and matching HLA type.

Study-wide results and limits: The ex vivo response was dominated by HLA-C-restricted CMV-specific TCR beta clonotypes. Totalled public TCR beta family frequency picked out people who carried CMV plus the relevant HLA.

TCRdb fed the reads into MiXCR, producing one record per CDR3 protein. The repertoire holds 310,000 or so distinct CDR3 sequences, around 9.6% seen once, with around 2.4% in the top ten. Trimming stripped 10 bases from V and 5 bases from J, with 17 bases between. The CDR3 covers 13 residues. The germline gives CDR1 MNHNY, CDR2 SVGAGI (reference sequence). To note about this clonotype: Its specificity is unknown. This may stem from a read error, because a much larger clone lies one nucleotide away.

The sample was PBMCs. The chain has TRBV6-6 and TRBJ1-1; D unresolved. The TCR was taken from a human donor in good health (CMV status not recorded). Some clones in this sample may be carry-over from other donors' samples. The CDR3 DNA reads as TGTGCCAACAACCAGGTTGTCGGAACTGAAGCTTTCTTT. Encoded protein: CANNQVVGTEAFF.